The rows below give T cell receptor beta chains drawn from one sample of a study of PD-1 blockade in classical Hodgkin lymphoma. The assay was immunoSEQ multiplex PCR, and TCRdb's table has in-frame clones only and misses some. Among over 8,500 clones, roughly 84% were seen once, and the ten largest hold around 10%. The sample was CD4+ T cells from blood, taken at baseline. These receptor sequences come from a human donor with classical Hodgkin lymphoma. Each CDR3 is given with its conserved first and last residue. D genes are given only for firm matches. Not every row has a clone size; where given, it reads once, few, many or a size class.

DNA: TGTGCCAGCAGTTACGGCAGGGCGAACACCGGGGAGCTGTTTTTT
CDR3: CASSYGRANTGELFF
V: TRBV6-6
D: .
J: TRBJ2-2
length: 15
size: .

DNA: TGTGCCAGCGGCAGGACGGGACAGGGGTACAATGAGCAGTTCTTC
CDR3: CASGRTGQGYNEQFF
V: TRBV28
D: TRBD1
J: TRBJ2-1
length: 15
size: .

DNA: TGTGCCAGCAGCCAAGAGGCTTATTTCAGCCGGGAGACCCAGTACTTC
CDR3: CASSQEAYFSRETQYF
V: TRBV14
D: .
J: TRBJ2-5
length: 16
size: .

DNA: TGTGCCAGCAGTGTGGTGGGGGAGACCCAGTACTTC
CDR3: CASSVVGETQYF
V: TRBV6-1
D: .
J: TRBJ2-5
length: 12
size: .

DNA: TGTGCCAGCAGCCGAATAGCGGGAGGGACATCTGGGGAGCAGTTCTTC
CDR3: CASSRIAGGTSGEQFF
V: TRBV11-3
D: TRBD2
J: TRBJ2-1
length: 16
size: .

DNA: TGCGCCAGCAGTGAGTCGGGATTGGGCACTGAAGCTTTCTTT
CDR3: CASSESGLGTEAFF
V: TRBV10-1
D: .
J: TRBJ1-1
length: 14
size: .

DNA: TGTGCCAGCAGCCAAGGGCCGGGCTTGAAGCAGTACTTC
CDR3: CASSQGPGLKQYF
V: TRBV14
D: .
J: TRBJ2-7
length: 13
size: .

DNA: TGTGCCAGCAGTGAAGCGCTTCTCCATAGCGGGAGATGGCAAGAGACCCAGTACTTC
CDR3: CASSEALLHSGRWQETQYF
V: TRBV6-1
D: TRBD2
J: TRBJ2-5
length: 19
size: .

DNA: TGTGCCTGGAGTCAGGCAGGGGGGTACGGCTACACCTTC
CDR3: CAWSQAGGYGYTF
V: TRBV30
D: TRBD1
J: TRBJ1-2
length: 13
size: .

DNA: TGTGCCAGCAGCTTATTCGGCGCGGGAGTTGTTGGGGGTGAGCAGTTCTTC
CDR3: CASSLFGAGVVGGEQFF
V: TRBV11-2
D: TRBD2
J: TRBJ2-1
length: 17
size: .

DNA: TGCGCCAGCAGCCAAGACGCCATACTTATATGGGATACGCAGTATTTT
CDR3: CASSQDAILIWDTQYF
V: TRBV4-1
D: .
J: TRBJ2-3
length: 16
size: .

DNA: TGTGCCAGTGGGACCCCAAATGAGCAGTTCTTC
CDR3: CASGTPNEQFF
V: TRBV19
D: .
J: TRBJ2-1
length: 11
size: .

DNA: TGTGCCAGCATCGAGGGACACCTCTACGAGCAGTACTTC
CDR3: CASIEGHLYEQYF
V: TRBV5-4
D: .
J: TRBJ2-7
length: 13
size: .

DNA: TGTGCCAGCAAGGTTGACCGGGGCGCAGATACGCAGTATTTT
CDR3: CASKVDRGADTQYF
V: TRBV6-4
D: .
J: TRBJ2-3
length: 14
size: .

DNA: TGTGCCAGCAGTACTCTCTACGAGCAGTACTTC
CDR3: CASSTLYEQYF
V: TRBV6-5
D: .
J: TRBJ2-7
length: 11
size: .

DNA: TGTGCCAGCGAGGACAGGGGCCTCCCGGGGGAGCTGTTTTTT
CDR3: CASEDRGLPGELFF
V: TRBV18
D: TRBD1
J: TRBJ2-2
length: 14
size: .

DNA: TGTGCCAGCAGTGCCGGACTCGACAATGAGCAGTTCTTC
CDR3: CASSAGLDNEQFF
V: TRBV6-1
D: .
J: TRBJ2-1
length: 13
size: .

DNA: TGCGCCAGCAGCTTAATCCAGGGGGGCACTGAAGCTTTCTTT
CDR3: CASSLIQGGTEAFF
V: TRBV5-1
D: TRBD1
J: TRBJ1-1
length: 14
size: .

DNA: TGTGCCGGTCAAAGGGACAGGGGAGCCGGGGCCAACGTCCTGACTTTC
CDR3: CAGQRDRGAGANVLTF
V: TRBV30
D: TRBD1
J: TRBJ2-6
length: 16
size: .

DNA: TGTGCCAGCAGCACTCGTGGTGGGGGCGTAGGAACAGATACGCAGTATTTT
CDR3: CASSTRGGGVGTDTQYF
V: TRBV5-5
D: .
J: TRBJ2-3
length: 17
size: .

DNA: TGTGCCAGCAGCTTACCCCGGCGGGAGGGATTCAGGGGCACAGATACGCAGTATTTT
CDR3: CASSLPRREGFRGTDTQYF
V: TRBV7-8
D: TRBD2
J: TRBJ2-3
length: 19
size: .

DNA: TGTGCCAGCAGCCTAGGACTAGCGGGGACCTACGAGCAGTACTTC
CDR3: CASSLGLAGTYEQYF
V: TRBV7-8
D: TRBD2
J: TRBJ2-7
length: 15
size: .

DNA: TGTGCCAGCAGTAACCAGGGACAGGGACGGGAGCAGTACTTC
CDR3: CASSNQGQGREQYF
V: TRBV6-6
D: TRBD1
J: TRBJ2-7
length: 14
size: .

DNA: TGTGCCAGCAGTTACCCGACAGGGGGCACCGGGGAGCTGTTTTTT
CDR3: CASSYPTGGTGELFF
V: TRBV6-6
D: TRBD1
J: TRBJ2-2
length: 15
size: .

DNA: TGTGCCAGCAGCGTAGCGTCTAGCCAGAACACCGGGGAGCTGTTTTTT
CDR3: CASSVASSQNTGELFF
V: TRBV9
D: .
J: TRBJ2-2
length: 16
size: .

DNA: TGTGCCAGCAGTGACCTCACAGATACGCAGTATTTT
CDR3: CASSDLTDTQYF
V: TRBV6-1
D: .
J: TRBJ2-3
length: 12
size: .

DNA: TGTGCCAGCAGTGCCTATCGCAAGGGGGAGCAAGAGACCCAGTACTTC
CDR3: CASSAYRKGEQETQYF
V: TRBV6-1
D: .
J: TRBJ2-5
length: 16
size: .

DNA: TGCGCCAGCAGCTTGGTTCAGGGGGGGTTGGCAGATACGCAGTATTTT
CDR3: CASSLVQGGLADTQYF
V: TRBV5-1
D: .
J: TRBJ2-3
length: 16
size: .

DNA: TGTGCCAGCAGCGGTAAAAGCTCCTACGAGCAGTACTTC
CDR3: CASSGKSSYEQYF
V: TRBV5-4
D: .
J: TRBJ2-7
length: 13
size: once

DNA: TGTGCCAGCAGCTCCGGGACAGGGTCCTACGAGCAGTACTTC
CDR3: CASSSGTGSYEQYF
V: TRBV28
D: TRBD1
J: TRBJ2-7
length: 14
size: .

DNA: TGTGCCATCAGTGAACCGGGACAAGAGACCCAGTACTTC
CDR3: CAISEPGQETQYF
V: TRBV10-3
D: .
J: TRBJ2-5
length: 13
size: .

DNA: TGTGCCAGCAGTGTGTTAATAGCCGGGGAGCTGTTTTTT
CDR3: CASSVLIAGELFF
V: TRBV6-1
D: .
J: TRBJ2-2
length: 13
size: once

DNA: TGTGCCAGCTCTCCCAACCCGGGAGATACGCAGTATTTT
CDR3: CASSPNPGDTQYF
V: TRBV18
D: .
J: TRBJ2-3
length: 13
size: once

DNA: TGTGCCAGCAGTGAGTTTATTAGGTCCGAGCAGTACTTC
CDR3: CASSEFIRSEQYF
V: TRBV27
D: .
J: TRBJ2-7
length: 13
size: .

DNA: TGTGCCAGCAGCTCGACAGGGGGGTACACCGGGGAGCTGTTTTTT
CDR3: CASSSTGGYTGELFF
V: TRBV7-6
D: TRBD1
J: TRBJ2-2
length: 15
size: .

DNA: TGTGCCTGGAGTTTAAATTTGCAGGGTTCCGAGCAGTACTTC
CDR3: CAWSLNLQGSEQYF
V: TRBV30
D: .
J: TRBJ2-7
length: 14
size: .

DNA: TGTGCCAGCAGCTCCTTAGCGGGGGGCACGGGGGAGCTGTTTTTT
CDR3: CASSSLAGGTGELFF
V: TRBV5-4
D: TRBD2
J: TRBJ2-2
length: 15
size: .

DNA: TGTGCCAGCAGATTCGGACGGGAAATCACCGGGGAGCTGTTTTTT
CDR3: CASRFGREITGELFF
V: TRBV11-2
D: .
J: TRBJ2-2
length: 15
size: .

DNA: TGTGCCAGCTCACCAAGGGAGTACGAGCAGTACTTC
CDR3: CASSPREYEQYF
V: TRBV18
D: .
J: TRBJ2-7
length: 12
size: .

DNA: TGTGCCAGCAGTTTACTCCGGACCGCAGAGACCCAGTACTTC
CDR3: CASSLLRTAETQYF
V: TRBV27
D: .
J: TRBJ2-5
length: 14
size: .

DNA: TGTGCCAGCAGCCCTCCCCGGACTAGCGGGCTTTACGAGCAGTACTTC
CDR3: CASSPPRTSGLYEQYF
V: TRBV13
D: TRBD2
J: TRBJ2-7
length: 16
size: .

DNA: TGTGCCAGCAGCCAAAGCACAGGGGGCGGCTACACCTTC
CDR3: CASSQSTGGGYTF
V: TRBV4-2
D: TRBD1
J: TRBJ1-2
length: 13
size: .

DNA: TGTGCCAGCAGCGTCACAGGGGGAAGCTCCTACAATGAGCAGTTCTTC
CDR3: CASSVTGGSSYNEQFF
V: TRBV9
D: TRBD1
J: TRBJ2-1
length: 16
size: .

DNA: TGTGCCAGCCAACAGGGGGCTGGCACTGAAGCTTTCTTT
CDR3: CASQQGAGTEAFF
V: TRBV10-3
D: TRBD1
J: TRBJ1-1
length: 13
size: few

DNA: TGTGCCAGCAGCGTAGGGCTAGCGGGAGGGCTGGCAGATACGCAGTATTTT
CDR3: CASSVGLAGGLADTQYF
V: TRBV9
D: TRBD2
J: TRBJ2-3
length: 17
size: .

DNA: TGCAGCGTTGAGGGGGGAGATACGCAGTATTTT
CDR3: CSVEGGDTQYF
V: TRBV29-1
D: .
J: TRBJ2-3
length: 11
size: .

DNA: TGTGCCAGCTCGGTGGATACAGGGAACACCGGGGAGCTGTTTTTT
CDR3: CASSVDTGNTGELFF
V: TRBV5-4
D: .
J: TRBJ2-2
length: 15
size: .

DNA: TGCGCCAGCAGCTCAGAGGGGACTGCTACCGGGGAGCTGTTTTTT
CDR3: CASSSEGTATGELFF
V: TRBV5-1
D: .
J: TRBJ2-2
length: 15
size: .